These 20 T cell receptor beta chains originate from one sample sequenced in a study of cytomegalovirus exposure and HLA in healthy donors. Use of 60 Vbeta and 13 Jbeta primers characterized the PCR. Generated by immunoSEQ multiplex PCR, the TCRdb table keeps only in-frame clones and is missing some. The table lists 150,000 to 200,000 clones, roughly 79% of them singletons. The sequenced material came from PBMCs. Receptors were obtained from a woman aged 45 to 65 in good health and CMV-seropositive.

The chain recombines TRBV23-1 with TRBJ2-7; 9 positions agree with TRBD2. TRBV23-1 is an ORF, with its function uncertain. CDR3 length: 13 amino acids. V trimming: 11 bases; J trimming: 4 bases; junction bases outside the gene matches: 9. CDR3 DNA: TGCGCCGGCCACAGTAGCGGGGGATACGAGCAGTACTTC. It translates to CAGHSSGGYEQYF.

Concerning this clone: Germline is not matched at one junction end, which may reflect a read error. The rearrangement joins TRBV6-6 to TRBJ2-1, with TRBD2 identical over 9 bases. The CDR3 has 13 residues. The germline V gene encodes CDR1 MNHNY and CDR2 SVGAGI (reference sequence). CDR3 sequence reads: CASRQSPGLACVF. CDR3 nucleotide sequence: TGTGCCAGCAGACAATCTCCGGGACTAGCTTGTGTCTTC.

The chain uses TRBV2 and TRBJ2-6; D possibly corresponds to TRBD2 (7 bases). Between the trimmed V and J ends, which lost 8 bases and 12 bases, there was a span of 20 bases. CDR3 length: 14 residues. Looked up from germline, CDR1 is SNHLY and CDR2 is FYNNEI. This chain's CDR3 is CASGRGATRGVLTF. As DNA, the CDR3 is TGTGCCAGCGGACGGGGGGCGACACGCGGCGTCCTGACTTTC.

The rearrangement uses TRBV11-2 and TRBJ1-5; 7 nucleotides match TRBD1. The CDR3 extends over 15 amino acids. Germline V gene data show CDR1 as SGHAT and CDR2 as FQNNGV. J was trimmed by 1 base and V by 5 bases; bases with no gene match: 5. The CDR3 DNA reads as TGTGCCAGCAGCCCAGGGGGGTTGAGCAATCAGCCCCAGCATTTT. Protein product: CASSPGGLSNQPQHF.

V gene TRBV6-6 combines with J gene TRBJ2-5; possible D gene TRBD1, 5 bases. Germline values: CDR1 MNHNY, CDR2 SVGAGI (reference sequence). Deletions cut 5 bases from V and 2 bases from J, with 12 bases between. This CDR3 is 14 amino acids long. The CDR3 DNA reads as TGTGCCAGCAGTCTCCTGGGGCAGCAAGAGACCCAGTACTTC. Encoded protein: CASSLLGQQETQYF.

This clone turned up a few times. The chain recombines TRBV7-2 with TRBJ2-7; 15 bases are a match to TRBD2. CDR1 is SGHTA, CDR2 FQGNSA, per germline. This CDR3 comprises 17 residues. V lost 5 bases to trimming and J lost 2 bases; unmatched junction nucleotides: 7. The CDR3 reads CASSTRTSGGDPYEQYF. CDR3 coding DNA: TGTGCCAGCAGCACGCGGACTAGCGGGGGGGATCCCTACGAGCAGTACTTC.

The gene calls are TRBV7-2 and TRBJ2-5; perhaps TRBD1 as D (6 bases). The V and J ends lost 2 bases and 1 base respectively, with 17 bases between them. In germline, CDR1 is SGHTA, CDR2 FQGNSA. The CDR3 runs to 17 residues. The CDR3 sequence: CASSLIVGGEFQETQYF. DNA for the CDR3: TGTGCCAGCAGCTTAATAGTAGGGGGAGAATTCCAAGAGACCCAGTACTTC.

As to this clone: Different DNA sequences within this sample yield the same CDR3. The chain carries TRBV6-1 and TRBJ1-2; D perhaps matches TRBD1 (6 bases). Germline V gene data show CDR1 as MNHNS and CDR2 as SASEGT. Trimming pared 8 bases from V and 4 bases from J, leaving 11 bases between. The length of the CDR3 is 12 residues. Here the CDR3 DNA reads TGTGCCAGCTCAGGACAGCTCTATGGCTACACCTTC. It encodes CASSGQLYGYTF.

This chain links TRBV29-1 with TRBJ2-1; D remains unclear. The V end lost 3 bases, the J end lost 4 bases, and 13 bases lay between the germline ends. The CDR3 loop spans 14 amino acids. Per germline, CDR1 SQVTM and CDR2 ANQGSEA. The CDR3 coding sequence is TGCAGCGTTGAGCCGAGGTCTCGTTACAATGAGCAGTTCTTC. Amino acids: CSVEPRSRYNEQFF.

The V and J genes are TRBV4-3 and TRBJ2-7; D is possibly TRBD1 (5 bases). Per germline, CDR1 LGHNA and CDR2 YSLEER. The CDR3 runs 14 residues. V was pared by 4 bases and J by 0 bases, with 10 bases between. This chain's CDR3 is CASSRQTSSYEQYF. CDR3 DNA: TGCGCCAGCAGCCGACAGACCAGCTCCTACGAGCAGTACTTC.

This clone appeared a few times. The chain recombines TRBV9 with TRBJ1-5; possible D gene TRBD1, 5 bases. The CDR3 totals 14 residues. From germline, CDR1 is SGDLS and CDR2 YYNGEE. V lost 3 bases and J lost 7, with 14 bases in between. The CDR3 protein is CASSGGGVGQPQHF. DNA of the CDR3: TGTGCCAGCAGCGGGGGAGGGGTTGGGCAGCCCCAGCATTTT.

V is TRBV2 and J is TRBJ2-5; 10 bases fit TRBD1. Unmatched junction bases numbered 3, after V lost 3 bases and J lost 5 bases. The CDR3 contains 14 residues. Germline CDR1 is SNHLY and CDR2 is FYNNEI. The CDR3 DNA sequence: TGTGCCAGCAGTGAGGACAGGGGGAGGGAGACCCAGTACTTC. Amino acids: CASSEDRGRETQYF.

The chain combines TRBV2 with TRBJ2-7, with TRBD2 as a possible D gene (6 bases). V shed 4 bases and J shed 6 bases, with 19 bases lying between them. The CDR3 spans 15 residues. Germline V gene sequence: CDR1 SNHLY, CDR2 FYNNEI. This chain's CDR3 is CASSVGWGEISEQYF. The CDR3 DNA reads as TGTGCCAGCAGTGTAGGGTGGGGGGAAATCTCCGAGCAGTACTTC.

This chain links TRBV19 with TRBJ2-1; possible D gene TRBD2, 7 bases. Germline V gene lookup returns CDR1 LNHDA and CDR2 SQIVND (reference sequence). The CDR3 is made up of 16 amino acids. The germline V and J ends were trimmed by 5 bases and 4 bases, with 18 bases remaining between them. Here the CDR3 reads CASSGRGASGYNEQFF. The CDR3 DNA follows: TGTGCCAGTAGTGGGAGGGGGGCTAGCGGATACAATGAGCAGTTCTTC.

This clone occurred a few times. This chain links TRBV5-5 with TRBJ2-7; TRBD2 might be the D (5 bases). With 1 base removed from V and 0 bases from J, the gap between germline ends came to 11 bases. The CDR3 has 15 residues. Germline V gene data show CDR1 as SGHKS and CDR2 as YYEKEE (reference sequence). CDR3 DNA: TGTGCCAGCAGCTTGTTGGCGGGCAGCTCCTACGAGCAGTACTTC. This encodes CASSLLAGSSYEQYF.

The chain recombines TRBV5-1 with TRBJ1-6; TRBD1 aligns across 7 bases. Germline V gives CDR1 SGHRS, CDR2 YFSETQ. CDR3 length equals 13 residues. Trimming cost V 5 bases and J 9 bases; bases outside gene matches: 5. The CDR3 sequence: CASRDREISPLHF. For the CDR3, the DNA is TGCGCCAGCAGAGACAGGGAAATTTCACCCCTCCACTTT.

The genes are TRBV5-6 and TRBJ2-5, with 8 bases matching TRBD2. The germline V gene has CDR1 SGHDT and CDR2 YYEEEE. The CDR3 totals 15 residues. Losses at the gene ends were 6 bases for V and 3 bases for J; bases not matched to a gene: 10. In nucleotides, the CDR3 is TGTGCCAGCATGGTTATAGGGCGGGGGGAAGAGACCCAGTACTTC. Translated: CASMVIGRGEETQYF. Together with reference TRBV5-6 and TRBJ2-5, the CDR3 gives the full variable domain: DAGVTQSPTHLIKTRGQQVTLRCSPKSGHDTVSWYQQALGQGPQFIFQYYEEEERQRGNFPDRFSGHQFPNYSSELNVNALLLGDSALYLCASMVIGRGEETQYFGPGTRLLVL.

The chain uses TRBV27 and TRBJ2-2; 14 bases are shared with TRBD2. The junction had 19 bases not matched to a gene; V was cut back by 4 bases and J by 6 bases. The germline gives CDR1 MNHEY, CDR2 SMNVEV (reference sequence). The CDR3 covers 21 residues. The CDR3 nucleotides read TGTGCCAGCAGTTCCCCAACCGGACTAGCGGGGGGATCCGTCCGCCCCGGGGAGCTGTTTTTT. This codes for CASSSPTGLAGGSVRPGELFF.

The rearrangement links TRBV2 to TRBJ1-1; 7 nucleotides match TRBD1. The CDR3 length is 13 residues. V lost 7 bases to trimming and J lost 3 bases; unmatched junction nucleotides: 5. CDR1 is SNHLY, CDR2 FYNNEI, per germline. The CDR3, as DNA: TGTGCCAGCACCTCGACAGGGTACACTGAAGCTTTCTTT. It yields the protein CASTSTGYTEAFF.

This sequence joins TRBV5-1 and TRBJ1-6, with a tentative D call TRBD1 (6 bases). V lost 0 bases and J 9 bases, leaving 16 bases between the germline ends. CDR3 length: 16 residues. Germline loops: CDR1 SGHRS, CDR2 YFSETQ. The CDR3 DNA follows: TGCGCCAGCAGCTTGGCCATGAGACAGGTCACTTCACCCCTCCACTTT. It is translated as CASSLAMRQVTSPLHF. Variable domain in full (rest from reference TRBV5-1 and TRBJ1-6): KAGVTQTPRYLIKTRGQQVTLSCSPISGHRSVSWYQQTPGQGLQFLFEYFSETQRNKGNFPGRFSGRQFSNSRSEMNVSTLELGDSALYLCASSLAMRQVTSPLHFGNGTRLTVT.